The 22 T cell receptor beta chains below all came from one sample that was sequenced in a study of persistence of HIV-infected CD4 T cells. The stimulus was an HIV-1 Gag 15-mer peptide pool, 1 ug/peptide/mL. Sorting of responding CD4+ T cells relied on upregulated CD40 ligand together with CD69. No antigen has been assigned to these receptors. The libraries were made with immunoSEQ version 4 in survey mode. Clones were read by immunoSEQ multiplex PCR, and TCRdb kept only the in-frame ones, dropping some. The sample consists of nearly 20,000 clones, roughly two thirds of them appearing once. The material sequenced was CD4+ T cells sorted from PBMCs after approximately 19-hour stimulation, taken from a patient who received antiretroviral therapy. These receptors were obtained from an adult woman with HIV who was CMV-seropositive.

In its sample, this clone was seen a few times. The chain carries TRBV7-9 and TRBJ2-7; D is uncertain. CDR1 SEHNR and CDR2 FQNEAQ come from the germline V gene (reference sequence). Trimming removed 1 base from V and 2 bases from J, with 15 bases in between. CDR3 size: 16 residues. As DNA, the CDR3 is TGTGCCAGCAGCTTAGATAGACAAGGTCTCACCTACGAGCAGTACTTC. This sequence encodes CASSLDRQGLTYEQYF.

Details on this clone: The junction differs from germline at one of its ends, possibly a read error. This rearrangement joins TRBV7-7 to TRBJ2-1, with D hard to call. Germline CDR1 SSHAT, CDR2 FNYEAQ (reference sequence). This CDR3 is 15 amino acids long. In DNA, the CDR3 is TGTGCTAGCAGCTTAGAAGGGCATGGGGAAAATGAGCAGTTCTTC. Residues: CASSLEGHGENEQFF.

The chain uses TRBV7-3 and TRBJ2-1; D is ambiguous. Trimming left V 5 bases short and J 10 bases short, with 15 bases between. The CDR3 sequence is 13 residues long. Germline V CDR1 and CDR2: SGHTA, FQGTGA. The CDR3 sequence is CASSPAPKGEQFF. The CDR3 DNA reads as TGTGCCAGCAGCCCCGCCCCCAAAGGGGAGCAGTTCTTC.

V is TRBV7-2 and J is TRBJ1-2; D perhaps matches TRBD1 (5 bases). Per the germline V gene, CDR1 is SGHTA and CDR2 is FQGNSA. V was cut by 5 bases and J by 8 bases, with 18 bases left in between. The CDR3 length is 14 residues. The CDR3 is CASSVGHGARGYTF. DNA for the CDR3: TGTGCCAGCAGCGTCGGCCACGGGGCCCGCGGCTACACCTTC. The full variable domain, completed using reference TRBV7-2 and TRBJ1-2, is GAGVSQSPSNKVTEKGKDVELRCDPISGHTALYWYRQSLGQGLEFLIYFQGNSAPDKSGLPSDRFSAERTGGSVSTLTIQRTQQEDSAVYLCASSVGHGARGYTFGSGTRLTVV.

The rearrangement uses TRBV6-5 and TRBJ2-6; D ambiguous. Germline CDR1 and CDR2: MNHEY and SVGAGI. The CDR3 runs 12 residues. Deletions cut 10 bases from V and 1 base from J, with 5 bases between. As DNA, the CDR3 is TGTGCCACCTCATCTGGGGCCAACGTCCTGACTTTC. Residues: CATSSGANVLTF.

In this sample, this clone is large (0.1 to 1%). The gene calls are TRBV5-1 and TRBJ2-2; possibly TRBD2 for D (6 bases). V gave up 4 bases and J gave up 7 bases, with 17 bases separating them. The germline V gene has CDR1 SGHRS and CDR2 YFSETQ. The CDR3 sequence is 15 residues long. Here the CDR3 DNA reads TGCGCCAGCAGCCGTCCGCGGGGCGCGATCGGGGAGCTGTTTTTT. Its translation is CASSRPRGAIGELFF.

This clone was observed once. V usage is TRBV7-9 and J usage is TRBJ1-2; the D is unclear. Per the germline V gene, CDR1 is SEHNR and CDR2 is FQNEAQ (reference sequence). V was shortened by 4 bases and J by 4 bases, with 7 bases between the two germline ends. This CDR3 is built from 12 residues. The CDR3 region is CASSSGPYGYTF. The DNA for the CDR3 is TGTGCCAGCAGCTCGGGTCCCTATGGCTACACCTTC.

This clone was observed a handful of times. J is TRBJ2-2 and V is TRBV9, with TRBD2 matching over 11 bases. V shed 2 bases and J 8 bases; nucleotides not matched to a gene: 5. The CDR3 sequence is 15 residues long. Germline V lookup: CDR1 SGDLS, CDR2 YYNGEE. CDR3 DNA: TGTGCCAGCAGCGTGACTAGCGGGGTACCTGGGGAGCTGTTTTTT. Protein sequence: CASSVTSGVPGELFF.

V and J are TRBV6-5 and TRBJ1-4; D gene uncertain. CDR3 length equals 14 residues. V gave up 4 bases and J gave up 6 bases, with 12 bases separating them. Germline V gene data show CDR1 as MNHEY and CDR2 as SVGAGI. The CDR3 reads CASSFGQHDEKLFF. Written as DNA, the CDR3 is TGTGCCAGCAGTTTCGGTCAGCATGATGAAAAACTGTTTTTT.

CDR3 sequence reads: CSVDGAGSSYNEQFF. The CDR3 DNA sequence: TGCAGCGTTGATGGAGCGGGGAGCTCCTACAATGAGCAGTTCTTC. The J gene is TRBJ2-1, the V gene TRBV29-1, with 7 bases identical to TRBD2. Germline CDR1 SQVTM, CDR2 ANQGSEA. The CDR3 spans 15 residues. V trimming: 3 bases; J trimming: 0 bases; junction bases outside the gene matches: 5.

The chain is built from TRBV5-4 and TRBJ1-2, with a tentative D call TRBD1 (5 bases). The CDR3 extends over 13 amino acids. The germline V gene has CDR1 SGHNT and CDR2 YYREEE (reference sequence). Trimming removed 2 bases at V and 4 bases at J, with 9 bases between. Here the CDR3 reads CASSFTQGYGYTF. The CDR3 DNA reads as TGTGCCAGCAGCTTTACCCAGGGCTATGGCTACACCTTC.

The count of this clone is one. V gene TRBV3-1 (or the pseudogene TRBV3-2) combines with J gene TRBJ1-4, with 10 bases that match TRBD1. Trimming removed 7 bases from V and 10 bases from J; junction bases left unmatched: 9. CDR1 LGHDT and CDR2 YNNKEL come from the germline V gene (reference sequence). The CDR3 sequence is 14 residues long. The CDR3 is CASNLGQGEGKLFF. CDR3 DNA sequence: TGTGCCAGCAACCTAGGACAGGGGGAGGGAAAACTGTTTTTT.

The V call is TRBV27, the J call TRBJ1-1; a possible D gene is TRBD1 (5 bases). The CDR3 contains 16 residues. V was clipped by 6 bases and J by 4 bases, with 21 bases between them. CDR1 is MNHEY, CDR2 SMNVEV, per germline (reference sequence). In DNA form, the CDR3 reads TGTGCCAGCAGAACCACACAGGCCCCCAAGGGCACTGAAGCTTTCTTT. This encodes CASRTTQAPKGTEAFF.

Worth noting for this clone: Different DNA sequences within this sample yield the same CDR3. This chain connects TRBV2 to TRBJ2-7; D not resolved. Germline V gene data show CDR1 as SNHLY and CDR2 as FYNNEI. Between the trimmed V and J ends, which lost 5 bases and 2 bases, there was a span of 10 bases. The CDR3 runs to 13 residues. The chain's CDR3 is CASSRTSPYEQYV. The CDR3 DNA reads as TGTGCCAGCAGTCGGACCAGTCCCTACGAGCAGTACGTC.

The rearrangement joins TRBV7-3 to TRBJ1-2; 8 bases match TRBD1. Germline CDR1 reads SGHTA; CDR2 reads FQGTGA. V dropped 3 bases and J dropped 2; count of bases not matched to a gene: 8. The CDR3 has 16 amino acids. The CDR3 reads CASSFGGGQGNYGYTF. For the CDR3, the DNA is TGTGCCAGCAGCTTTGGAGGAGGACAGGGAAACTATGGCTACACCTTC.

This clone was detected only once. This chain joins TRBV5-4 and TRBJ2-3; 8 bases match TRBD2. CDR1 and CDR2 (germline): SGHNT, YYREEE (reference sequence). This CDR3 has 14 amino acids. The V segment lost 3 bases and the J segment 8 bases; nucleotides outside the gene matches: 8. This CDR3 is CASSSAAREGTQYF. DNA for the CDR3: TGTGCCAGCAGCTCCGCGGCCCGGGAGGGTACGCAGTATTTT.

This clone was counted between two and nine times. The chain couples TRBV5-1 to TRBJ2-3, with 9 bases identical to TRBD1. J lost 5 bases, V lost 0 bases, and 4 bases had no gene match. From germline, CDR1 is SGHRS and CDR2 YFSETQ. The CDR3 extends over 15 amino acids. The CDR3 loop reads CASSLDRGQLDTQYF. CDR3 DNA sequence: TGCGCCAGCAGCTTGGACAGGGGGCAACTAGATACGCAGTATTTT.

The chain links TRBV10-3 to TRBJ2-1; 7 bases fit TRBD1. V lost 10 bases to trimming and J lost 7 bases; unmatched junction nucleotides: 10. CDR1 is ENHRY, CDR2 SYGVKD, per germline. The CDR3 is 13 residues long. The CDR3, as DNA: TGTGCCACCGATAAGGGGGCTGAGAATGAGCAGTTCTTC. Translating it yields CATDKGAENEQFF.

The chain has TRBV3-1 (or the pseudogene TRBV3-2) and TRBJ2-5; tentatively, D is TRBD1 (6 bases). The CDR3 extends over 15 amino acids. Trimming took off 4 bases at V and 2 bases at J, with 14 bases between the two ends. Germline-derived CDR1 and CDR2 are LGHDT and YNNKEL (reference sequence). The CDR3 sequence is CASSREGQLQETQYF. CDR3 coding DNA: TGTGCCAGCAGCCGGGAAGGACAGCTTCAAGAGACCCAGTACTTC.

The chain carries TRBV9 and TRBJ1-6, with D possibly TRBD1 on 5 matching bases. Looked up from germline, CDR1 is SGDLS and CDR2 is YYNGEE. CDR3 size: 15 residues. V was pared by 0 bases and J by 7 bases, with 11 bases between. The CDR3 nucleotides read TGTGCCAGCAGCGTAGCTACGGGGGAGAATTCACCCCTCCACTTT. It yields the protein CASSVATGENSPLHF.

The chain links TRBV7-7 to TRBJ2-2; the match to TRBD1 covers 7 bases. Germline CDR1 SSHAT, CDR2 FNYEAQ (reference sequence). CDR3 length: 15 residues. The V and J ends lost 5 bases and 7 bases, in that order; junction bases with no gene match: 10. The CDR3 nucleotides read TGTGCCAGCAGCCCCACGGGACAGAAGGACGGGGAGCTGTTTTTT. Residues: CASSPTGQKDGELFF.

The chain couples TRBV30 to TRBJ1-6; D uncertain. Germline CDR1 reads GTSNPN; CDR2 reads SVGIG (reference sequence). Trimming took off 4 bases at V and 7 bases at J, with 11 bases between the two ends. The CDR3 totals 13 residues. CDR3 in amino acids: CAWKKTENSPLHF. In nucleotides, the CDR3 is TGTGCCTGGAAAAAGACGGAGAATTCACCCCTCCACTTT.